A single sample gave rise to the 10 T cell receptor beta chains below, sequenced in a study of blood T cell repertoires in COVID-19. Here immunoSEQ multiplex PCR was the method, and the copy in TCRdb shows in-frame clones only, minus some. The data show 150,000 or so clones, with under 90% seen just once and 9.5% to 15% held by the top ten. Sequencing was done on a sample of PBMCs or T cells enriched from blood (not recorded which). The source is a man between 50 and 59 years old who had recovered from COVID-19.

This rearrangement joins TRBV21-1 to TRBJ1-2; TRBD1 is the table's D call and was not checked against the DNA. TRBV21-1 is a recognized pseudogene. CDR3 length equals 16 residues. CDR3 in amino acids: CASSKVKGAPNYGYTF. The CDR3 nucleotides read TGTGCCAGCAGCAAAGTCAAGGGGGCCCCTAACTATGGCTACACCTTC.

The CDR3 loop reads CASSPGGSTDTQYF. DNA for the CDR3: TGTGCCAGCAGCCCGGGGGGTTCCACAGATACGCAGTATTTT. The chain recombines TRBV7-3 with TRBJ2-3, with 7 bases aligning to TRBD2. The CDR3 has 14 amino acids. The junction had 4 bases not matched to a gene; V was cut back by 5 bases and J by 2 bases. Germline V gene sequence: CDR1 SGHTA, CDR2 FQGTGA.

The CDR3 region is CASSFIAGASYEQYF. The CDR3 coding sequence is TGTGCCAGCAGCTTCATTGCGGGGGCCTCCTACGAGCAGTACTTC. This chain connects TRBV7-8 to TRBJ2-7, with D possibly TRBD2 on 7 matching bases. The CDR3 totals 15 residues. Germline lookup yields CDR1 SGHVS and CDR2 FQNEAQ. Trimming stripped 3 bases from V and 0 bases from J, with 12 bases between.

This clone was detected only a few times. The gene calls are TRBV5-4 and TRBJ1-1; D gene unclear. This CDR3 contains 12 residues. Germline V gene sequence: CDR1 SGHNT, CDR2 YYREEE (reference sequence). V lost 4 bases and J lost 7, with 11 bases in between. CDR3 in DNA: TGTGCCAGCAGCAAAGACGGACTTGAAGCTTTCTTT. Translation gives CASSKDGLEAFF.

CDR3 sequence reads: CASSLDRAITRGSYGYTF. Here the CDR3 DNA reads TGTGCCAGCAGCTTAGACAGGGCCATCACCCGGGGAAGTTATGGCTACACCTTC. The J gene is TRBJ1-2, the V gene TRBV7-9; tentatively, D is TRBD1 (6 bases). The V gene's germline CDR1 is SEHNR and CDR2 FQNEAQ (reference sequence). CDR3 length equals 18 residues. V was shortened by 1 base and J by 5 bases, with 23 bases between the two germline ends.

The chain has TRBV27 and TRBJ2-7; the D gene is possibly TRBD1 (6 bases). Germline V gene sequence: CDR1 MNHEY, CDR2 SMNVEV (reference sequence). V lost 3 bases to trimming and J lost 1 base, with 10 bases between them. This CDR3 has 14 amino acids. Here the CDR3 DNA reads TGTGCCAGCAGTTTCAGGGGCGAATCCTACGAGCAGTACTTC. Amino acid sequence: CASSFRGESYEQYF.

J is TRBJ2-2 and V is TRBV5-4; D is possibly TRBD2 (5 bases). The CDR3 has 14 residues. The germline V gene encodes CDR1 SGHNT and CDR2 YYREEE (reference sequence). Between the trimmed V and J ends, which lost 2 bases and 4 bases, there was a span of 9 bases. CDR3 loop: CASSFPAGTGELFF. The CDR3 coding sequence is TGTGCCAGCAGCTTCCCCGCGGGCACCGGGGAGCTGTTTTTT.

This chain joins TRBV7-2 and TRBJ1-2, with 9 bases matching TRBD1. With 4 bases clipped from V and 0 bases from J, the junction kept 6 bases outside the gene matches. This CDR3 has 16 amino acids. Germline CDR1 and CDR2: SGHTA and FQGNSA. The DNA for the CDR3 is TGTGCCAGCAGCTGGACCGGGACAGGGACTAACTATGGCTACACCTTC. Translated, it gives CASSWTGTGTNYGYTF.

The chain couples TRBV5-1 to TRBJ2-3, with D maybe TRBD2 (6 bases). Trimming cost V 1 base and J 7 bases, with 13 bases left between them. CDR1 and CDR2 from the germline V gene are SGHRS and YFSETQ. The CDR3 totals 14 residues. The CDR3 region has the DNA TGCGCCAGCAGCTTGACGGGGGATCTAAATACGCAGTATTTT. It is translated as CASSLTGDLNTQYF. The full variable domain, completed using reference TRBV5-1 and TRBJ2-3, is KAGVTQTPRYLIKTRGQQVTLSCSPISGHRSVSWYQQTPGQGLQFLFEYFSETQRNKGNFPGRFSGRQFSNSRSEMNVSTLELGDSALYLCASSLTGDLNTQYFGPGTRLTVL.

V usage is TRBV28 and J usage is TRBJ1-6; tentative D call: TRBD1 (5 bases). V was cut by 1 base and J by 4 bases, with 17 bases left in between. This CDR3 is 18 amino acids long. The germline V gene has CDR1 MDHEN and CDR2 SYDVKM. In nucleotides, the CDR3 is TGTGCCAGCAGTTTATTGGCCGGGGGTACCCTATATAATTCACCCCTCCACTTT. Amino acids: CASSLLAGGTLYNSPLHF.